These 7 T cell receptor beta chains were sequenced from one sample in a study of blood T cells in healthy people across ages. Together with a sample-barcoded 5' primer, a J-beta primer mix was included in a second PCR lasting about 7 to 11 cycles. Each CDR3 protein gets one entry after TCRdb re-called the 5' RACE reads with MiXCR. The data hold about 780,000 distinct CDR3 sequences, with less than 60% observed a single time. Sequenced material: blood. These receptors came from a man aged 80 or over in good health.

Only a few counts were recorded for this clonotype. V gene TRBV7-6 combines with J gene TRBJ1-1; D gene uncertain. Germline CDR1 reads SGHVS; CDR2 reads FNYEAQ. Trimming took off 5 bases at V and 1 base at J, with 11 bases between the two ends. CDR3 length: 14 residues. The CDR3 sequence is CASSPRERNTEAFF. DNA for the CDR3: TGTGCCAGCAGCCCACGTGAGAGGAACACTGAAGCTTTCTTT.

This clonotype occurred a few times. This chain links TRBV7-2 with TRBJ2-3; D ambiguous. The CDR3 is 15 amino acids. Trimming shortened V by 1 base and J by 1 base, and 9 bases separated the two germline ends. Germline V lookup: CDR1 SGHTA, CDR2 FQGNSA. In nucleotides, the CDR3 is TGTGCCAGCAGCTTAGGCCGCCAAGGCACAGATACGCAGTATTTT. It is translated as CASSLGRQGTDTQYF.

V is TRBV12-3 or TRBV12-4 and J is TRBJ2-5; possibly TRBD1 for D (5 bases). CDR3 length equals 15 residues. With 5 bases removed from V and 5 bases from J, the gap between germline ends came to 18 bases. As DNA, the CDR3 is TGTGCCAGCAGTAGCAGAAAAGGGGCAGGGGAGACCCAGTACTTC. It yields the protein CASSSRKGAGETQYF.

The rearrangement uses TRBV11-3 and TRBJ2-1; D not certain. This CDR3 has 12 amino acids. With 7 bases removed from V and 8 bases from J, the gap between germline ends came to 12 bases. Looked up from germline, CDR1 is SGHNT and CDR2 is YENEEA. Written as DNA, the CDR3 is TGTGCCAGCATCTTGGAGCGTTATGAGCAGTTCTTC. Protein sequence: CASILERYEQFF.

J is TRBJ2-1 and V is TRBV28, with 9 bases fitting TRBD1. The germline V gene encodes CDR1 MDHEN and CDR2 SYDVKM. This CDR3 is 15 amino acids long. The junction had 11 bases not matched to a gene; V was cut back by 5 bases and J by 9 bases. CDR3 in DNA: TGTGCCAGCAGTAGTTCGGGACAGGGAAGGGCTGAGCAGTTCTTC. Protein sequence: CASSSSGQGRAEQFF.

This clonotype was counted a few times. The gene calls are TRBV12-3 or TRBV12-4 and TRBJ2-5, with D possibly matching TRBD2 (5 bases). V was pared by 2 bases and J by 1 base, with 8 bases between. The CDR3 consists of 14 residues. In nucleotides, the CDR3 is TGTGCCAGCAGTTTACGGCGGGCCCAAGAGACCCAGTACTTC. Its translation: CASSLRRAQETQYF.

The chain couples TRBV7-2 to TRBJ2-2; 9 bases fit TRBD1. CDR1 SGHTA and CDR2 FQGNSA come from the germline V gene. The CDR3 sequence is 13 residues long. V lost 5 bases, J lost 6 bases, and 1 base stayed unmatched. The CDR3 DNA sequence: TGTGCCAGCAGCGGGACAGGGCCCGGGGAGCTGTTTTTT. This codes for CASSGTGPGELFF.